The clone carrying this TCR beta chain showed up many times. Its antigen remains unidentified. The data stem from a study of response to subunit inactivated influenza vaccine. Study-wide findings and caveats: Authors suggested that a seasonal influenza vaccination recruits few new T cells each time.

TCRdb reprocessed the RT-PCR reads via MiXCR and lists one record per CDR3 protein. The sample lists about 700,000 distinct CDR3 sequences; 11% to 15% were seen once. Trimming removed 4 bases at V and 5 bases at J, with 15 bases between. The CDR3 loop spans 14 amino acids. Germline V gene data show CDR1 as SGHRS and CDR2 as YFSETQ. This sample comprised PBMCs from blood, obtained 14 to 15 days before vaccination. This TCR was recovered from a man in his fifties who received an inactivated influenza vaccine. This chain connects TRBV5-1 to TRBJ2-5, with D possibly matching TRBD2 (5 bases). CDR3 DNA: TGCGCCAGCAGCGGAAAGGGAGTAAGGGAGACCCAGTACTTC. The encoded protein is CASSGKGVRETQYF.